Shown below are 21 T cell receptor beta chains from a single sample sequenced in a study of blood T cell repertoires in COVID-19. Some clones are missing from TCRdb's copy, which holds only in-frame ones; the method was immunoSEQ multiplex PCR. The sample includes some 120,000 clones, approximately 82% seen only once; the top ten take under 4.5%. Sequencing used peripheral blood. The source is a woman aged 50 to 60 with acute or convalescent COVID-19.

DNA of the CDR3: TGTGCCAGCAGTGAAAGGGGGCCCTATGGCTACACCTTC. Translating it yields CASSERGPYGYTF. This sequence joins TRBV6-1 and TRBJ1-2, with 7 bases aligning to TRBD1. Germline V gives CDR1 MNHNS, CDR2 SASEGT. CDR3 length: 13 residues. V gave up 2 bases and J gave up 4 bases; unmatched junction bases: 1.

The chain combines TRBV5-6 with TRBJ1-1, with D unclear. The germline V gene encodes CDR1 SGHDT and CDR2 YYEEEE. The CDR3 has 15 residues. Trimming pared 4 bases from V and 0 bases from J, leaving 13 bases between. The CDR3 DNA reads as TGTGCCAGCAGCCCCTATGTGGGCCTGAACACTGAAGCTTTCTTT. It encodes CASSPYVGLNTEAFF.

CDR3 in DNA: TGCGCCAGCAGCGCGGAGGTGTTCCCCTACGAGCAGTACTTC. It codes for CASSAEVFPYEQYF. This chain joins TRBV5-1 and TRBJ2-7; D is perhaps TRBD2 (5 bases). In germline, CDR1 is SGHRS, CDR2 YFSETQ. V lost 4 bases and J lost 2, with 13 bases in between. The CDR3 covers 14 residues.

CDR3 nucleotide sequence: TGTGCCAGCAGTGAAGGTCAGAACCAAGAGACCCAGTACTTC. This encodes CASSEGQNQETQYF. V and J are TRBV2 and TRBJ2-5, with D hard to call. Germline CDR1 reads SNHLY; CDR2 reads FYNNEI. V lost 1 base and J 0 bases, leaving 6 bases between the germline ends. The CDR3 length is 14 residues.

The chain links TRBV3-1 (or the pseudogene TRBV3-2) to TRBJ1-1; possible D gene TRBD1, 5 bases. The CDR3 is 14 amino acids. Trimming left V 2 bases short and J 6 bases short, with 13 bases between. Looked up from germline, CDR1 is LGHDT and CDR2 is YNNKEL (reference sequence). The CDR3 nucleotides are TGTGCCAGCAGCCAACCGGGGGTAGGATCTGAAGCTTTCTTT. This codes for CASSQPGVGSEAFF.

CDR3 sequence: CASRGTGGIGTQYF. CDR3 nucleotide sequence: TGTGCCAGCAGGGGGACAGGGGGCATTGGGACCCAGTACTTC. V gene TRBV3-1 (or the pseudogene TRBV3-2) combines with J gene TRBJ2-5; TRBD1 aligns across 12 bases. The V segment lost 6 bases and the J segment 7 bases; nucleotides outside the gene matches: 6. This CDR3 is built from 14 residues. Germline CDR1 and CDR2: LGHDT and YNNKEL (reference sequence).

Only a few counts were recorded for this clone. The chain has TRBV29-1 and TRBJ1-1; D ambiguous. Deletions cut 3 bases from V and 4 bases from J, with 12 bases between. Germline-derived CDR1 and CDR2 are SQVTM and ANQGSEA. This CDR3 is 13 amino acids long. Written as DNA, the CDR3 is TGCAGCGTTGATGAGGGAGTGGGCACTGAAGCTTTCTTT. As protein: CSVDEGVGTEAFF. The entire variable domain, with the rest obtained from reference TRBV29-1 and TRBJ1-1, is as follows: SAVISQKPSRDICQRGTSLTIQCQVDSQVTMMFWYRQQPGQSLTLIATANQGSEATYESGFVIDKFPISRPNLTFSTLTVSNMSPEDSSIYLCSVDEGVGTEAFFGQGTRLTVV.

This clone was detected once. The chain uses TRBV24-1 and TRBJ2-5, with TRBD2 identical over 9 bases. The germline CDR1 and CDR2 sequences are KGHDR and SFDVKD. The trim removed 1 base at V and 3 bases at J, leaving 11 bases unmatched. There are 18 residues in the CDR3. CDR3 in amino acids: CATSDFTSPSGTEETQYF. CDR3 sequence (DNA): TGTGCCACCAGTGATTTCACCAGCCCTAGCGGGACGGAAGAGACCCAGTACTTC.

The rearrangement uses TRBV11-2 and TRBJ2-2, with a possible D match to TRBD2 (6 bases). Germline lookup yields CDR1 SGHAT and CDR2 FQNNGV. This CDR3 has 18 amino acids. V gave up 3 bases and J gave up 5 bases, with 22 bases separating them. CDR3 bases: TGTGCCAGCAGCTTCTTTTTATCTGGGCTCGGGGGTACCGGGGAGCTGTTTTTT. As protein: CASSFFLSGLGGTGELFF.

V usage is TRBV15 and J usage is TRBJ2-2; no clear D gene. The V gene's germline CDR1 is LNHNV and CDR2 YYDKDF (reference sequence). The CDR3 is 15 amino acids. The V end lost 1 base, the J end lost 8 bases, and 14 bases lay between the germline ends. CDR3 DNA: TGTGCCACCAGCAGAGGAGTTAGCACTGCTGGGGAGCTGTTTTTT. As protein: CATSRGVSTAGELFF. Based on the CDR3 plus reference TRBV15 and TRBJ2-2, the full variable domain is DAMVIQNPRYQVTQFGKPVTLSCSQTLNHNVMYWYQQKSSQAPKLLFHYYDKDFNNEADTPDNFQSRRPNTSFCFLDIRSPGLGDTAMYLCATSRGVSTAGELFFGEGSRLTVL.

The chain is built from TRBV9 and TRBJ1-2; no definite D call. With 5 bases removed from V and 0 bases from J, the gap between germline ends came to 26 bases. Looked up from germline, CDR1 is SGDLS and CDR2 is YYNGEE. There are 19 residues in the CDR3. The CDR3 reads CASSSSPAAPGRANYGYTF. The CDR3 DNA reads TGTGCCAGCAGTTCATCACCCGCTGCCCCGGGGAGAGCTAACTATGGCTACACCTTC.

This clone was observed a single time. The chain carries TRBV4-1 and TRBJ1-4, with D tentatively TRBD1 (6 bases). Germline V lookup: CDR1 MGHRA, CDR2 YSYEKL. CDR3 length: 14 amino acids. Trimming removed 3 bases at V and 5 bases at J, with 10 bases between. For the CDR3, the DNA is TGCGCCAGCAGCCATAAACAGGGAAATGAAAAACTGTTTTTT. This gives the protein CASSHKQGNEKLFF.

This clone was seen a single time. This sequence joins TRBV10-1 and TRBJ1-2; D is ambiguous. CDR3 length: 13 residues. Trimming shortened V by 0 bases and J by 7 bases, and 9 bases separated the two germline ends. CDR1 WNHNN and CDR2 SYGVQD come from the germline V gene (reference sequence). The CDR3 sequence is CASSESTIGGYTF. The CDR3 DNA follows: TGCGCCAGCAGTGAGTCTACCATCGGTGGCTACACCTTC.

The genes are TRBV18 and TRBJ2-7; D unresolved. The CDR3 length is 13 residues. Germline V gives CDR1 KGHSH, CDR2 LQKENI. Trimming cost V 4 bases and J 2 bases, with 9 bases left between them. CDR3 nucleotides: TGTGCCAGCTCACACAGAAGTCCCTACGAGCAGTACTTC. Amino acid sequence: CASSHRSPYEQYF.

The rearrangement links TRBV5-8 to TRBJ2-2, with TRBD2 identical over 10 bases. Germline-derived CDR1 and CDR2 are SGHTS and YDEGEE. The junction had 5 bases not matched to a gene; V was cut back by 0 bases and J by 6 bases. This CDR3 is built from 16 residues. CDR3 loop: CASSLELAGGSGELFF. In DNA form, the CDR3 reads TGTGCCAGCAGCTTGGAGTTAGCGGGAGGCTCCGGGGAGCTGTTTTTT.

V usage is TRBV27 and J usage is TRBJ1-5; D ambiguous. Germline values: CDR1 MNHEY, CDR2 SMNVEV (reference sequence). Trimming took off 5 bases at V and 2 bases at J, with 10 bases between the two ends. This CDR3 has 14 amino acids. The CDR3 DNA reads TGTGCCAGCAGTATCTCGCAGGGCAATCAGCCCCAGCATTTT. Translated: CASSISQGNQPQHF.

In its sample, this clone was seen a few times. The rearrangement links TRBV20-1 to TRBJ2-3; 7 bases fit TRBD2. J was trimmed by 1 base and V by 3 bases; bases with no gene match: 7. The CDR3 contains 15 residues. In germline, CDR1 is DFQATT, CDR2 SNEGSKA (reference sequence). The CDR3 region has the DNA TGCAGTGCTAGTGGGGGGGAGGGGCGCACAGATACGCAGTATTTT. It specifies CSASGGEGRTDTQYF.

The chain joins TRBV5-4 to TRBJ2-7; TRBD2 agrees at 14 bases. The V gene's germline CDR1 is SGHNT and CDR2 YYREEE (reference sequence). V was clipped by 4 bases and J by 4 bases; unmatched bases: 4. The CDR3 runs to 15 residues. The CDR3 DNA reads TGTGCCAGCAGCCGAGGACTAGCGGGAGGTTACGAGCAGTACTTC. Encoded protein: CASSRGLAGGYEQYF. The full variable domain, its missing parts supplied by reference TRBV5-4 and TRBJ2-7, is ETGVTQSPTHLIKTRGQQVTLRCSSQSGHNTVSWYQQALGQGPQFIFQYYREEENGRGNFPPRFSGLQFPNYSSELNVNALELDDSALYLCASSRGLAGGYEQYFGPGTRLTVT.

V gene TRBV5-1 combines with J gene TRBJ2-5, with TRBD2 as a possible D gene (5 bases). Germline CDR1 reads SGHRS; CDR2 reads YFSETQ. V gave up 3 bases and J gave up 5 bases, with 14 bases separating them. This CDR3 contains 14 residues. DNA for the CDR3: TGCGCCAGCAGCTACCCTGAGGGCGGCGAGACCCAGTACTTC. This encodes CASSYPEGGETQYF. Filled out from reference TRBV5-1 and TRBJ2-5, the complete variable domain reads KAGVTQTPRYLIKTRGQQVTLSCSPISGHRSVSWYQQTPGQGLQFLFEYFSETQRNKGNFPGRFSGRQFSNSRSEMNVSTLELGDSALYLCASSYPEGGETQYFGPGTRLLVL.

On this clone: With a much larger clone just one base away, this may be a read error. Other DNA sequences in the same sample also yield this CDR3. The chain joins TRBV3-1 (or the pseudogene TRBV3-2) to TRBJ2-7, with a weak D call TRBD2 (6 bases). Germline values: CDR1 LGHDT, CDR2 YNNKEL (reference sequence). This CDR3 is 15 amino acids long. Trimming removed 7 bases from V and 0 bases from J, with 16 bases in between. The DNA for the CDR3 is TGTGCCAGCAATCTAGGAGGGGCTAGCTCCTACGAGCAGTACTTC. Protein sequence: CASNLGGASSYEQYF.

The chain carries TRBV19 and TRBJ1-4, with 9 nucleotides matching TRBD1. The CDR3 covers 15 residues. Germline lookup yields CDR1 LNHDA and CDR2 SQIVND (reference sequence). V gave up 7 bases and J gave up 8 bases; unmatched junction bases: 11. The CDR3 sequence is CASIDSTGGREKLFF. The CDR3 nucleotides are TGTGCCAGTATCGATTCAACAGGGGGCAGGGAAAAACTGTTTTTT.